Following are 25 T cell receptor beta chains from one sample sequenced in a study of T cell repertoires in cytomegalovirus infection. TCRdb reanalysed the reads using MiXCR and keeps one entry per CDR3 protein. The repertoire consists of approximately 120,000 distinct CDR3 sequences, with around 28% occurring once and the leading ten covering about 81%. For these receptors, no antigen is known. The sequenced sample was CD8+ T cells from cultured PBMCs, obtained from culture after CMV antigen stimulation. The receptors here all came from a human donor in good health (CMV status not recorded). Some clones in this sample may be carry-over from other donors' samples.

In DNA, the CDR3 is TGTGCCAGCAGTTTATCGACCCAGGGGTGGACTAATGAAAAACTGTTTTTT. Its protein is CASSLSTQGWTNEKLFF. The rearrangement uses TRBV28 and TRBJ1-4; perhaps TRBD1 as D (6 bases). The V end was cut by 1 base, the J end by 2 bases, with 14 bases between. The CDR3 is 17 residues long. CDR1 and CDR2 from the germline V gene are MDHEN and SYDVKM.

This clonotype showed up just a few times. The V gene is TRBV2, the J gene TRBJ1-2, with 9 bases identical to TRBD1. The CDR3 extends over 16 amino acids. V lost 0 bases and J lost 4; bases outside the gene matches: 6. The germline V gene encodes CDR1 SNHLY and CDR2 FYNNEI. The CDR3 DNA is TGTGCCAGCAGTGAAGCACCACAGGGGGCCGTCTATGGCTACACCTTC. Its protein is CASSEAPQGAVYGYTF.

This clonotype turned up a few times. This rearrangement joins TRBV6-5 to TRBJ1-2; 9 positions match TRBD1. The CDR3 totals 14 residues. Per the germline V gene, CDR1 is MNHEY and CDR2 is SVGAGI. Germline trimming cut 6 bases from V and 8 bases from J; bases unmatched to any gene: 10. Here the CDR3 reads CASSLTGGWSGYTF. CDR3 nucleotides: TGTGCCAGCAGCCTAACAGGGGGCTGGAGCGGCTACACCTTC.

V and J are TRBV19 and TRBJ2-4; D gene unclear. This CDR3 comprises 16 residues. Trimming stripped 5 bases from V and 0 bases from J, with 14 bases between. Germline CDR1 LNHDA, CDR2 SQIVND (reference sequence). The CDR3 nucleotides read TGTGCCAGTAGTCCACGCTTCGAAGTAGCCAAAAACATTCAGTACTTC. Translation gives CASSPRFEVAKNIQYF.

Here the CDR3 reads CASRKYVTGGDEQYF. The CDR3 DNA reads as TGTGCCAGCAGGAAGTATGTTACAGGGGGAGACGAGCAGTACTTC. V usage is TRBV12-3 or TRBV12-4 and J usage is TRBJ2-7; TRBD1 agrees at 8 bases. J gave up 5 bases and V 6 bases, and 12 bases lay outside the gene matches. The CDR3 totals 15 residues.

The CDR3 nucleotides are TGTGCCAGCAGCCAAGGGGGGCTCTCCTATAATTCACCCCTCCACTTT. Protein sequence: CASSQGGLSYNSPLHF. The chain is built from TRBV7-9 and TRBJ1-6; weak D call: TRBD1 (6 bases). Trimming removed 5 bases from V and 0 bases from J, with 11 bases in between. The CDR3 is 16 residues long. The V gene's germline CDR1 is SEHNR and CDR2 FQNEAQ (reference sequence).

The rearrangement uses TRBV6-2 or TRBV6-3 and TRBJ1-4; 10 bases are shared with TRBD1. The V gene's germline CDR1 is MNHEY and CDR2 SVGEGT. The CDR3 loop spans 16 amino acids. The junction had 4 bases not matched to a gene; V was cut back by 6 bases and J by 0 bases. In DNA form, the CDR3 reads TGTGCCAGCAGGAGAGGACAGGGGGCAACTAATGAAAAACTGTTTTTT. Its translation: CASRRGQGATNEKLFF.

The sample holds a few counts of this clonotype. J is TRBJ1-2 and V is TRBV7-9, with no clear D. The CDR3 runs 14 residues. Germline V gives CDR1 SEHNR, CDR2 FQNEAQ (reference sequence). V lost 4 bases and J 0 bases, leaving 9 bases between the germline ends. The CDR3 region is CASSSALANYGYTF. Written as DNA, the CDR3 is TGTGCCAGCAGCTCGGCCCTAGCTAACTATGGCTACACCTTC. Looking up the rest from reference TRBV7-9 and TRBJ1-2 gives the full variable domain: DTGVSQNPRHKITKRGQNVTFRCDPISEHNRLYWYRQTLGQGPEFLTYFQNEAQLEKSRLLSDRFSAERPKGSFSTLEIQRTEQGDSAMYLCASSSALANYGYTFGSGTRLTVV.

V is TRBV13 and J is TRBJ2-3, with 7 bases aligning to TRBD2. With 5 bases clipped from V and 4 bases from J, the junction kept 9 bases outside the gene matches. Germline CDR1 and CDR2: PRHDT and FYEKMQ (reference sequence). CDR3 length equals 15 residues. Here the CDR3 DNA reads TGTGCCAGCAGCACCCGACTAGCAAGTCCAGATACGCAGTATTTT. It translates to CASSTRLASPDTQYF.

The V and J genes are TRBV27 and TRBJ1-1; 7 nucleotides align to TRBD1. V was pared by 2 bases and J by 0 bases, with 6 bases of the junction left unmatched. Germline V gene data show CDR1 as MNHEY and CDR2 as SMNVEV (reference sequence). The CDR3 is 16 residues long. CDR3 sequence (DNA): TGTGCCAGCAGTTTAATGGCAGGGGGAGTGAACACTGAAGCTTTCTTT. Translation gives CASSLMAGGVNTEAFF.

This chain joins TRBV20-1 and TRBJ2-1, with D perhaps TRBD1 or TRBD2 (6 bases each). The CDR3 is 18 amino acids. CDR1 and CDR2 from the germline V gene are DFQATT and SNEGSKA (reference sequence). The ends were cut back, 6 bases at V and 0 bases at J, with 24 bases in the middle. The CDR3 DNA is TGCAGTGCAGACACTCCAGAAGGGGGGCCGAGCTCCTACAATGAGCAGTTCTTC. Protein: CSADTPEGGPSSYNEQFF.

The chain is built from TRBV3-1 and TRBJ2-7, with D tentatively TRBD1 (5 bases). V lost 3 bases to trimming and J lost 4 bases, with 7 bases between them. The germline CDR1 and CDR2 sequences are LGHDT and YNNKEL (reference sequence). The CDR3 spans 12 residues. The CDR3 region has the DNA TGTGCCAGCAGCCAGGACACGTACGAGCAGTACTTC. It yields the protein CASSQDTYEQYF.

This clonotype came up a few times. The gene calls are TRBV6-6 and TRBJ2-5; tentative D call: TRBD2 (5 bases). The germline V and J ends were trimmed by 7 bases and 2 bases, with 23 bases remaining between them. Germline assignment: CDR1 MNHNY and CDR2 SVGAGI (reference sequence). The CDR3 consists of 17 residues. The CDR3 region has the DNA TGTGCCAGCACTCCAGCGTGGGCCGAAGGAGGACAAGAGACCCAGTACTTC. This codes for CASTPAWAEGGQETQYF.

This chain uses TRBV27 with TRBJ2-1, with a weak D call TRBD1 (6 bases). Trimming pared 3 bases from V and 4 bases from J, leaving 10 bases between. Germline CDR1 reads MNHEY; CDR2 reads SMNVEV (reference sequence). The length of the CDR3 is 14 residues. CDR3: CASSLQGPYNEQFF. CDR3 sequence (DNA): TGTGCCAGCAGTTTGCAGGGGCCGTACAATGAGCAGTTCTTC.

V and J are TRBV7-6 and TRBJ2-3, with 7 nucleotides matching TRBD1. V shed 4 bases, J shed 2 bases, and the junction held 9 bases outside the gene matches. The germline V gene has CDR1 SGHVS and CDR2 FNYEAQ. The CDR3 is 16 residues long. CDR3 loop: CASSSLTGIVTDTQYF. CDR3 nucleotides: TGTGCCAGCAGCTCTCTGACAGGGATTGTCACAGATACGCAGTATTTT.

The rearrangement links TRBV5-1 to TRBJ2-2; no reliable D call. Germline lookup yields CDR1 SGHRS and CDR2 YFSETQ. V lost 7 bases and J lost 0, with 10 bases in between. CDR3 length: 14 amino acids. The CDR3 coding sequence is TGCGCCAGCGAGCCTCGGTCGAACACCGGGGAGCTGTTTTTT. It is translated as CASEPRSNTGELFF.

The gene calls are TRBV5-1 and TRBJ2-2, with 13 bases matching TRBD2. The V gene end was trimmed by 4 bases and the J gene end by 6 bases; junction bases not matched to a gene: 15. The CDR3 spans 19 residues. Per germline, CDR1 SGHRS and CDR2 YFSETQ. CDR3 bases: TGCGCCAGCAGCACCCCGCGAACTAGCGGGGGGGCCAGGGCCGGGGAGCTGTTTTTT. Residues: CASSTPRTSGGARAGELFF.

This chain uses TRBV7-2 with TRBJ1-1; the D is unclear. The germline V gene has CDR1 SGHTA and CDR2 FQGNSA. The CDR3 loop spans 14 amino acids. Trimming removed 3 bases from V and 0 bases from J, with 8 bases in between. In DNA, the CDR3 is TGTGCCAGCAGCTTGTACAGCATGAACACTGAAGCTTTCTTT. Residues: CASSLYSMNTEAFF.

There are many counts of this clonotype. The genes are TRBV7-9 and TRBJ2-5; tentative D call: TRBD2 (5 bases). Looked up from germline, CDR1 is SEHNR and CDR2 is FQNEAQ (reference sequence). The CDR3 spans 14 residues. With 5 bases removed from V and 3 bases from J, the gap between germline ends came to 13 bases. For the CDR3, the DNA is TGTGCCAGCAGCCCATGGACTGTTGAAGAGACCCAGTACTTC. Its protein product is CASSPWTVEETQYF.

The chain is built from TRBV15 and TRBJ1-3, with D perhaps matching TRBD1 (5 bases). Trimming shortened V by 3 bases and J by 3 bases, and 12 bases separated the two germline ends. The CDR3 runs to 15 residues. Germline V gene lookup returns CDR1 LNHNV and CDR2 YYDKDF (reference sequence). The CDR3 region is CATSRAGQIGNTIYF. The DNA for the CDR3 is TGTGCCACCAGCAGGGCAGGGCAAATTGGAAACACCATATATTTT.

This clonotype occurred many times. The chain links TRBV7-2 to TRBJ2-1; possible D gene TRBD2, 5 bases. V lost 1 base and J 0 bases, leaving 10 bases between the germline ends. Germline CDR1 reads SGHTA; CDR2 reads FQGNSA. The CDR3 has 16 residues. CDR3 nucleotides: TGTGCCAGCAGCTTAGGGTTACGGGGCTCCTACAATGAGCAGTTCTTC. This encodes CASSLGLRGSYNEQFF.

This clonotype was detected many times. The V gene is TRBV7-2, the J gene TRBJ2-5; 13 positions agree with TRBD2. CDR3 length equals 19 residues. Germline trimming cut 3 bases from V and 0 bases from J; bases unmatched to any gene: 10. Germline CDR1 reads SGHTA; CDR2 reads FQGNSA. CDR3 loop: CASSFPTSGGPEYQETQYF. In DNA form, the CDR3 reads TGTGCCAGCAGCTTCCCGACTAGCGGGGGGCCCGAGTACCAAGAGACCCAGTACTTC. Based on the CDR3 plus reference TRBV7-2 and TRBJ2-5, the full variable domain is GAGVSQSPSNKVTEKGKDVELRCDPISGHTALYWYRQSLGQGLEFLIYFQGNSAPDKSGLPSDRFSAERTGGSVSTLTIQRTQQEDSAVYLCASSFPTSGGPEYQETQYFGPGTRLLVL.

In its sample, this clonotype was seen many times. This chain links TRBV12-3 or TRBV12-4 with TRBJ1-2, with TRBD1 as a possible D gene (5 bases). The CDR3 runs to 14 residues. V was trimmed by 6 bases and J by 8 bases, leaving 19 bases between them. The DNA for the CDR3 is TGTGCCAGCAGCAACGGGACTCTCTTTCCCGGCTACACCTTC. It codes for CASSNGTLFPGYTF.

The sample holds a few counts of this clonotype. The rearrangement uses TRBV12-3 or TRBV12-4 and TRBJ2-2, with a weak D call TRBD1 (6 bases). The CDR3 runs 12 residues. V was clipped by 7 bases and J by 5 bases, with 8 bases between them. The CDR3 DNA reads TGTGCCAGCACAGGGGCGACCGGGGAGCTGTTTTTT. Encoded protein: CASTGATGELFF.

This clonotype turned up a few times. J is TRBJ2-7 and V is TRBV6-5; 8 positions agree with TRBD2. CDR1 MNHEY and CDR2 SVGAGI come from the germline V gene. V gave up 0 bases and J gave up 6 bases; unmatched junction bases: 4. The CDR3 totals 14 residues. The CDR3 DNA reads TGTGCCAGCAGTTACTCCTACGGGGGGGGCGAGCAGTACTTC. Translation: CASSYSYGGGEQYF.